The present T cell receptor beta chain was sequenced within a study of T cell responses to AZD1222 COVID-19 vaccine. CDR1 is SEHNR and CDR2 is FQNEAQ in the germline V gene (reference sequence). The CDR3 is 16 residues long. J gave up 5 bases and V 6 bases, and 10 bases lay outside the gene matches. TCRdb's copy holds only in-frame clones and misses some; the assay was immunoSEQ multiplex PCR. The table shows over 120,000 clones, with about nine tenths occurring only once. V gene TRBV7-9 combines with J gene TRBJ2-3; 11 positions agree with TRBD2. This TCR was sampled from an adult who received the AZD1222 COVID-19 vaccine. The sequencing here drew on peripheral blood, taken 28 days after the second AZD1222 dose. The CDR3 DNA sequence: TGTGCCAGCAGGTCACCACCGGGACTAGCGGTAGATACGCAGTATTTT. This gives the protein CASRSPPGLAVDTQYF.